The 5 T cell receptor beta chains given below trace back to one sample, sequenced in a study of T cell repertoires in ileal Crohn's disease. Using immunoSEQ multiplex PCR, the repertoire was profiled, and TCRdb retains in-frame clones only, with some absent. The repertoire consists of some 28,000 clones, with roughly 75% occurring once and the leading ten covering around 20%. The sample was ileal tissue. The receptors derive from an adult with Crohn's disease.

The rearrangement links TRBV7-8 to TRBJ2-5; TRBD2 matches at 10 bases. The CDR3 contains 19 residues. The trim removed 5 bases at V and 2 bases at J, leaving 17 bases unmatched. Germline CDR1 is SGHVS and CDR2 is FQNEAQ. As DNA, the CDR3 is TGTGCCAGCAGCCCCGAGACTAGCGGGTGGAGTGTAGGTCAAGAGACCCAGTACTTC. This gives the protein CASSPETSGWSVGQETQYF.

The chain's CDR3 is CASSPGLAGANEQFF. In nucleotides, the CDR3 is TGCGCCAGCAGCCCGGGACTAGCGGGAGCAAATGAGCAGTTCTTC. This chain links TRBV5-1 with TRBJ2-1; 14 nucleotides match TRBD2. The junction had 4 bases not matched to a gene; V was cut back by 4 bases and J by 7 bases. The CDR3 length is 15 residues. Germline lookup yields CDR1 SGHRS and CDR2 YFSETQ.

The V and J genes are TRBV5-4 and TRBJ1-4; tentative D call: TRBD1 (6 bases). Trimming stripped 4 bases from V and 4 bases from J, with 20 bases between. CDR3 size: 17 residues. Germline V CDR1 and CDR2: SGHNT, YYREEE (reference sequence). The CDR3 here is CASSLTSGGRDNEKLFF. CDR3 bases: TGTGCCAGCAGCCTTACATCTGGGGGCCGGGATAATGAAAAACTGTTTTTT.

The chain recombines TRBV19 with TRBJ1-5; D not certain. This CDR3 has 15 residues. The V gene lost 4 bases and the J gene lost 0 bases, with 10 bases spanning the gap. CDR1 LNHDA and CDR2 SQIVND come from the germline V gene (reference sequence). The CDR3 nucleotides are TGTGCCAGTAGTACGGGAGGGAATAGCAATCAGCCCCAGCATTTT. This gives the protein CASSTGGNSNQPQHF.

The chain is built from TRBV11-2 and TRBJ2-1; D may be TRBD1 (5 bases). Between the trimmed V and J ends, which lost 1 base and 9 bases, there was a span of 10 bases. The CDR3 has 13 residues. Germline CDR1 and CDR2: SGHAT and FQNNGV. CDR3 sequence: CASSLVREGEQFF. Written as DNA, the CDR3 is TGTGCCAGCAGCTTAGTCAGGGAAGGTGAGCAGTTCTTC.